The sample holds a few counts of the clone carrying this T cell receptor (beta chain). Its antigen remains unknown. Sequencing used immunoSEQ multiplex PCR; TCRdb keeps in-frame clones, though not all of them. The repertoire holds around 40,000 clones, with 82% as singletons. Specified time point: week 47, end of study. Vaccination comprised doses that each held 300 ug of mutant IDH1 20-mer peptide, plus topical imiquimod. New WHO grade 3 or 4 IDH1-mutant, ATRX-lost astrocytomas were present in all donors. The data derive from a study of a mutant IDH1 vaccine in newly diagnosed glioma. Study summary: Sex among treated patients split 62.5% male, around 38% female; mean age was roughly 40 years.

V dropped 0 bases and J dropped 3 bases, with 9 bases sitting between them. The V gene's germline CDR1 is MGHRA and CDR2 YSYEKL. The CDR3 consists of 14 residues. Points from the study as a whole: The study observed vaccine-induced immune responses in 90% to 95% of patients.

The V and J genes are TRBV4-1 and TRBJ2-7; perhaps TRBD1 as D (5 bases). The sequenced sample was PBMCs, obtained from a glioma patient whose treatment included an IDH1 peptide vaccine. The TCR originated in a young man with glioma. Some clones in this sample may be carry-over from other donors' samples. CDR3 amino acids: CASSQDRRGYEQYF. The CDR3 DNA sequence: TGCGCCAGCAGCCAAGATAGAAGGGGCTACGAGCAGTACTTC.